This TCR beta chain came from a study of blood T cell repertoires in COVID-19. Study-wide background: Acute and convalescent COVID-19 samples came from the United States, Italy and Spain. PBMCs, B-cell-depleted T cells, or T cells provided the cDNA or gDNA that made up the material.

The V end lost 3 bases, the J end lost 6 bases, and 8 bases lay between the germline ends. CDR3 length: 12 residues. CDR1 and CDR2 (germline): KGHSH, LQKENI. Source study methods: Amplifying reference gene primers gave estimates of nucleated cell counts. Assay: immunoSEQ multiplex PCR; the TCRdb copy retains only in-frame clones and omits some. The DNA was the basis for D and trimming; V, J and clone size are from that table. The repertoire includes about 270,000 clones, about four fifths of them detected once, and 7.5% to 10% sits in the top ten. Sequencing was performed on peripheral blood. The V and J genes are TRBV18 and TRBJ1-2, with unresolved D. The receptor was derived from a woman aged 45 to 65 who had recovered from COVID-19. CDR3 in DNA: TGTGCCAGCTCACCCTATCAACATGGCTACACCTTC. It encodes CASSPYQHGYTF.